One sample yielded the 30 T cell receptor beta chains listed below, sequenced in a study of response to subunit inactivated influenza vaccine. TCRdb re-called the RT-PCR reads through MiXCR, storing one row per CDR3 protein. This repertoire shows 500,000 to 650,000 distinct CDR3 sequences, 6.5% to 8% found once; its top ten account for 13%. Sequencing was performed on PBMCs from blood, taken around 25 months after vaccination. These receptors originate from a man between 50 and 70 years old who received an inactivated influenza vaccine.

This clonotype has at least ten counts. V gene TRBV29-1 combines with J gene TRBJ2-3; TRBD1 is a possible D gene (6 bases). The length of the CDR3 is 13 residues. Germline CDR1 and CDR2: SQVTM and ANQGSEA. Trimming cost V 5 bases and J 2 bases, with 11 bases left between them. The chain's CDR3 is CSVRRDTTDTQYF. In DNA, the CDR3 is TGCAGCGTTCGCCGGGACACCACAGATACGCAGTATTTT.

The rearrangement uses TRBV5-1 and TRBJ2-1, with 9 positions matching TRBD2. Germline lookup yields CDR1 SGHRS and CDR2 YFSETQ. The CDR3 loop spans 16 amino acids. V was clipped by 1 base and J by 7 bases; unmatched bases: 9. CDR3: CASSLTAAGGQNEQFF. The CDR3 coding sequence is TGCGCCAGCAGCTTGACAGCGGCGGGAGGGCAGAATGAGCAGTTCTTC.

This clonotype has at least ten counts. The chain couples TRBV28 to TRBJ2-7, with TRBD1 matching 7 bases. The CDR3 spans 13 residues. Germline CDR1 and CDR2: MDHEN and SYDVKM. The trim removed 2 bases at V and 8 bases at J, leaving 6 bases unmatched. CDR3 nucleotide sequence: TGTGCCAGCAGTTTAAAGGGGGCGGCGAAGCAGTACTTC. The encoded protein is CASSLKGAAKQYF.

This clonotype was observed at least ten times. The V gene is TRBV6-5, the J gene TRBJ2-2; possible D gene TRBD2, 5 bases. The CDR3 runs 14 residues. V dropped 0 bases and J dropped 6 bases, with 8 bases sitting between them. Germline V gives CDR1 MNHEY, CDR2 SVGAGI. DNA for the CDR3: TGTGCCAGCAGTTACTCGATGGAGGCCGGGGAGCTGTTTTTT. This sequence encodes CASSYSMEAGELFF.

Many counts were recorded for this clonotype. This chain joins TRBV4-3 and TRBJ2-1; 8 bases match TRBD1. Looked up from germline, CDR1 is LGHNA and CDR2 is YSLEER. CDR3 length: 15 amino acids. Unmatched junction bases numbered 2, after V lost 0 bases and J lost 4 bases. DNA for the CDR3: TGCGCCAGCAGCCAAGAGAGACAGGGGTACAATGAGCAGTTCTTC. Translating it yields CASSQERQGYNEQFF.

This clonotype was seen repeatedly, ten times or more. V usage is TRBV4-3 and J usage is TRBJ2-2; TRBD2 matches at 8 bases. From germline, CDR1 is LGHNA and CDR2 YSLEER. The CDR3 has 15 residues. J gave up 0 bases and V 4 bases, and 1 base lay outside the gene matches. The CDR3 protein is CASSRLATNTGELFF. Here the CDR3 DNA reads TGCGCCAGCAGCCGACTAGCGACGAACACCGGGGAGCTGTTTTTT.

In this sample, this clonotype turned up a few times. The chain combines TRBV10-2 with TRBJ2-3, with D possibly being TRBD2 (5 bases). CDR1 and CDR2 from the germline V gene are WSHSY and SAAADI. V shed 7 bases and J shed 4 bases, with 9 bases lying between them. This CDR3 has 12 residues. This chain's CDR3 is CASTGNSDTQYF. CDR3 nucleotide sequence: TGCGCCAGCACCGGGAATTCAGATACGCAGTATTTT.

This clonotype was recorded at least ten times. J is TRBJ1-4 and V is TRBV12-3 or TRBV12-4; TRBD1 might be the D (5 bases). V was shortened by 4 bases and J by 6 bases, with 15 bases between the two germline ends. The CDR3 spans 15 residues. Here the CDR3 DNA reads TGTGCCAGCAGTTCAGAAACCCAGGGTTATGAAAAACTGTTTTTT. Translating it yields CASSSETQGYEKLFF.

This clonotype was recorded at least ten times. The rearrangement links TRBV3-1 to TRBJ2-7; no clear D. The length of the CDR3 is 12 residues. V lost 1 base to trimming and J lost 3 bases, with 4 bases between them. CDR1 is LGHDT, CDR2 YNNKEL, per germline (reference sequence). CDR3 in DNA: TGTGCCAGCAGCCAAGTTGTCTACGAGCAGTACTTC. Translation: CASSQVVYEQYF.

V is TRBV9 and J is TRBJ1-2; 8 positions agree with TRBD1. Unmatched junction bases numbered 9, after V lost 4 bases and J lost 4 bases. The CDR3 runs to 15 residues. CDR1 and CDR2 from the germline V gene are SGDLS and YYNGEE. The CDR3 loop is CASSPTGVRGYGYTF. The CDR3 DNA sequence: TGTGCCAGCAGCCCGACAGGGGTGAGGGGCTATGGCTACACCTTC.

There are many counts of this clonotype. The rearrangement joins TRBV7-2 to TRBJ1-3; D gene uncertain. The ends were cut back, 7 bases at V and 1 base at J, with 8 bases in the middle. The germline gives CDR1 SGHTA, CDR2 FQGNSA. CDR3 length: 13 amino acids. This chain's CDR3 is CASTLLSGNTIYF. CDR3 sequence (DNA): TGTGCCAGCACCTTGCTGTCTGGAAACACCATATATTTT.

The chain links TRBV14 to TRBJ1-2; the match to TRBD1 covers 9 bases. Germline CDR1 reads SGHDN; CDR2 reads FVKESK. V lost 4 bases, J lost 2 bases, and 8 bases stayed unmatched. The CDR3 extends over 16 amino acids. The CDR3 region is CASSPSGTGRNYGYTF. For the CDR3, the DNA is TGTGCCAGCAGCCCCTCTGGGACAGGGCGGAACTATGGCTACACCTTC.

J is TRBJ2-2 and V is TRBV5-6; 7 positions agree with TRBD1. This CDR3 comprises 16 residues. Germline values: CDR1 SGHDT, CDR2 YYEEEE. V lost 0 bases to trimming and J lost 4 bases; unmatched junction nucleotides: 6. The CDR3 DNA follows: TGTGCCAGCAGCTTGGAAGGGGGCTCGGGCACCGGGGAGCTGTTTTTT. Translating gives CASSLEGGSGTGELFF.

This clonotype has ten or more counts. The gene calls are TRBV5-5 and TRBJ2-1, with D unresolved. Germline V gene data show CDR1 as SGHKS and CDR2 as YYEKEE (reference sequence). This CDR3 has 13 amino acids. V was trimmed by 0 bases and J by 5 bases, leaving 6 bases between them. The CDR3 region is CASSLGVNNEQFF. CDR3 in DNA: TGTGCCAGCAGCTTGGGAGTTAACAATGAGCAGTTCTTC.

V usage is TRBV20-1 and J usage is TRBJ1-4; TRBD1 is a possible D gene (6 bases). The V gene's germline CDR1 is DFQATT and CDR2 SNEGSKA (reference sequence). The CDR3 extends over 16 amino acids. V shed 0 bases and J shed 1 base, with 12 bases lying between them. The CDR3 nucleotides are TGCAGTGCTAGAGATCGGCGGGGGCTAACTAATGAAAAACTGTTTTTT. Its translation: CSARDRRGLTNEKLFF.

In this sample, this clonotype turned up many times. The V call is TRBV20-1, the J call TRBJ1-2; 7 nucleotides match TRBD1. The germline V gene encodes CDR1 DFQATT and CDR2 SNEGSKA (reference sequence). The J segment lost 8 bases and the V segment lost 6 bases, leaving 12 bases of the junction unmatched. The CDR3 totals 13 residues. CDR3 DNA: TGCAGTGCCCCGTATCGGACAGGTGCGGGCTACACCTTC. Amino acid sequence: CSAPYRTGAGYTF.

The sample holds many counts of this clonotype. The chain uses TRBV5-1 and TRBJ2-1; D gene ambiguous. The germline gives CDR1 SGHRS, CDR2 YFSETQ. The CDR3 is 14 residues long. The V end lost 5 bases, the J end lost 4 bases, and 13 bases lay between the germline ends. The CDR3 DNA follows: TGCGCCAGCAGTAGTCCCTCGAGGTACAATGAGCAGTTCTTC. Its protein product is CASSSPSRYNEQFF.

This chain connects TRBV6-1 to TRBJ2-1, with D unresolved. Trimming took 6 bases from V and 0 from J, leaving 12 bases between them. Germline V gene lookup returns CDR1 MNHNS and CDR2 SASEGT. This CDR3 comprises 15 residues. The CDR3 loop reads CASRSPGSSYNEQFF. The CDR3 DNA follows: TGTGCCAGCAGATCTCCCGGAAGCTCCTACAATGAGCAGTTCTTC.

This clonotype was found a few times. The CDR3 reads CASSQDLDGNTEAFF. The CDR3 bases are TGTGCCAGCAGCCAAGATTTAGACGGGAACACTGAAGCTTTCTTT. This chain joins TRBV4-2 and TRBJ1-1; D ambiguous. Trimming pared 0 bases from V and 1 base from J, leaving 9 bases between. The CDR3 length is 15 residues. CDR1 is LGHNA and CDR2 is YNFKEQ in the germline V gene.

The gene calls are TRBV2 and TRBJ2-1; 8 bases fit TRBD2. In germline, CDR1 is SNHLY, CDR2 FYNNEI. This CDR3 has 16 amino acids. Unmatched junction bases numbered 10, after V lost 7 bases and J lost 2 bases. In nucleotides, the CDR3 is TGTGCCAGCATTTGGGGAACGGGGGGGACCTACAATGAGCAGTTCTTC. Translating gives CASIWGTGGTYNEQFF.

This clonotype showed up many times. The V and J genes are TRBV20-1 and TRBJ2-1; tentative D call: TRBD2 (6 bases). Trimming cost V 3 bases and J 1 base, with 13 bases left between them. From germline, CDR1 is DFQATT and CDR2 SNEGSKA (reference sequence). The CDR3 runs to 15 residues. CDR3 protein: CSARIPGASYNEQFF. CDR3 DNA: TGCAGTGCTAGGATACCGGGAGCATCCTACAATGAGCAGTTCTTC.

There are many counts of this clonotype. The rearrangement links TRBV2 to TRBJ1-6; no clear D gene. Trimming pared 1 base from V and 7 bases from J, leaving 11 bases between. This CDR3 region has 15 residues. Germline V gives CDR1 SNHLY, CDR2 FYNNEI. The CDR3 DNA reads TGTGCCAGCAGTGAAGAGGGAAAATGGAATTCACCCCTCCACTTT. Translation: CASSEEGKWNSPLHF. The full variable domain, rest sourced from reference TRBV2 and TRBJ1-6, is EPEVTQTPSHQVTQMGQEVILRCVPISNHLYFYWYRQILGQKVEFLVSFYNNEISEKSEIFDDQFSVERPDGSNFTLKIRSTKLEDSAMYFCASSEEGKWNSPLHFGNGTRLTVT.

This clonotype appeared a few times. The rearrangement links TRBV5-5 to TRBJ2-2; maybe TRBD2 (6 bases). V dropped 1 base and J dropped 0 bases, with 10 bases sitting between them. The CDR3 consists of 16 residues. Germline CDR1 is SGHKS and CDR2 is YYEKEE (reference sequence). The CDR3 DNA reads TGTGCCAGCAGCTTGTGGTGGGGGGCGAACACCGGGGAGCTGTTTTTT. This translates into CASSLWWGANTGELFF.

The sample holds a few counts of this clonotype. The chain recombines TRBV11-2 with TRBJ2-3, with 8 positions matching TRBD2. The V gene end was trimmed by 1 base and the J gene end by 1 base; junction bases not matched to a gene: 10. The germline V gene has CDR1 SGHAT and CDR2 FQNNGV. The CDR3 sequence is 18 residues long. CDR3 amino acids: CASSLGAGGLSGTDTQYF. Written as DNA, the CDR3 is TGTGCCAGCAGCTTAGGGGCGGGAGGCCTTTCCGGCACAGATACGCAGTATTTT.

This clonotype was counted a few times. J is TRBJ1-1 and V is TRBV5-1; 7 positions match TRBD1. The CDR3 covers 14 residues. In germline, CDR1 is SGHRS, CDR2 YFSETQ. V was pared by 4 bases and J by 1 base, with 4 bases of the junction left unmatched. The CDR3 sequence: CASSGGQWNTEAFF. The CDR3 nucleotides read TGCGCCAGCAGCGGGGGACAGTGGAACACTGAAGCTTTCTTT.

V is TRBV6-2 or TRBV6-3 and J is TRBJ2-7, with 8 bases aligning to TRBD2. The CDR3 contains 14 residues. The V segment lost 6 bases and the J segment 0 bases; nucleotides outside the gene matches: 4. From germline, CDR1 is MNHEY and CDR2 SVGEGT. The CDR3 here is CASRGSGNSYEQYF. The DNA of the CDR3 is TGTGCCAGCAGAGGTAGCGGGAACTCCTACGAGCAGTACTTC.

This clonotype was detected ten times or more. V gene TRBV7-2 combines with J gene TRBJ2-7; TRBD1 matches 8 bases. Germline values: CDR1 SGHTA, CDR2 FQGNSA. CDR3 size: 13 residues. V trimming: 5 bases; J trimming: 2 bases; junction bases outside the gene matches: 2. For the CDR3, the DNA is TGTGCCAGCAGCGACAGGGGCCCCTACGAGCAGTACTTC. It is translated as CASSDRGPYEQYF.

This clonotype was seen at least ten times. The J gene is TRBJ2-1, the V gene TRBV12-3 or TRBV12-4; TRBD2 is a possible D gene (6 bases). This CDR3 contains 16 residues. V was clipped by 3 bases and J by 9 bases, with 21 bases between them. The DNA for the CDR3 is TGTGCCAGCAGTTTCTCCTCTAGCGCCGGGGCAACTGAGCAGTTCTTC. This translates into CASSFSSSAGATEQFF.

There are many counts of this clonotype. This chain uses TRBV5-1 with TRBJ2-2; D not resolved. V was cut by 1 base and J by 0 bases, with 4 bases left in between. From germline, CDR1 is SGHRS and CDR2 YFSETQ. The CDR3 is 14 amino acids. CDR3 sequence reads: CASSLLSNTGELFF. The DNA for the CDR3 is TGCGCCAGCAGCTTGCTGTCGAACACCGGGGAGCTGTTTTTT.

This clonotype was seen a few times. The chain has TRBV12-3 or TRBV12-4 and TRBJ2-2, with 9 bases matching TRBD1. Losses at the gene ends were 7 bases for V and 10 bases for J; bases not matched to a gene: 10. The CDR3 totals 14 residues. The CDR3, as DNA: TGTGCCAGCACCTGGGGGACAGGGAACGAGGAGCTGTTTTTT. This codes for CASTWGTGNEELFF.